The entry that follows covers one TCR beta chain sequence. The data derive from a study of blood T cell repertoires in COVID-19. About the research overall: Samples of COVID-19 (acute and convalescent) were obtained from the United States, Italy and Spain.

In the original processing: Researchers report that nucleated cell counts were estimated from reference gene primer amplification. The table came from immunoSEQ multiplex PCR; TCRdb's copy has only in-frame clones and leaves some out. The D gene and trimming were derived from the DNA, and the V and J assignments and clone size from that table. The sample has 180,000 or so clones; approximately 83% are singletons. The length of the CDR3 is 14 residues. In germline, CDR1 is SGHTA, CDR2 FQGNSA. Donors were grouped by their self-reported clinical history. The rearrangement links TRBV7-2 to TRBJ1-3; D is uncertain. Sequenced: PBMCs or T cells enriched from blood (not recorded which). This receptor was identified in a man aged 35 to 55 who had recovered from COVID-19. CDR3 coding DNA: TGTGGCCTGGCGGCAGACTTCTCTGGAAACACCATATATTTT. Its protein is CGLAADFSGNTIYF.